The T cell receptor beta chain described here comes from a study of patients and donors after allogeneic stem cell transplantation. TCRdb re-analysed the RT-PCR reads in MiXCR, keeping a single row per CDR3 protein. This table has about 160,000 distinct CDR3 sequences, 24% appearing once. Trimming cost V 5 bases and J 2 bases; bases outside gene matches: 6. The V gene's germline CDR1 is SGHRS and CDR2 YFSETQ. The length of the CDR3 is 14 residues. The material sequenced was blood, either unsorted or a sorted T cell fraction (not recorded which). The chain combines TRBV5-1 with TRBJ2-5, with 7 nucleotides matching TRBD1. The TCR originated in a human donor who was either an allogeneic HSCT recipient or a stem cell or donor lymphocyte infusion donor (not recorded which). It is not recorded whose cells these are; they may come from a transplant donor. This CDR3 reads CASSFGTDQETQYF. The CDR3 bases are TGCGCCAGCAGTTTCGGGACAGATCAAGAGACCCAGTACTTC.